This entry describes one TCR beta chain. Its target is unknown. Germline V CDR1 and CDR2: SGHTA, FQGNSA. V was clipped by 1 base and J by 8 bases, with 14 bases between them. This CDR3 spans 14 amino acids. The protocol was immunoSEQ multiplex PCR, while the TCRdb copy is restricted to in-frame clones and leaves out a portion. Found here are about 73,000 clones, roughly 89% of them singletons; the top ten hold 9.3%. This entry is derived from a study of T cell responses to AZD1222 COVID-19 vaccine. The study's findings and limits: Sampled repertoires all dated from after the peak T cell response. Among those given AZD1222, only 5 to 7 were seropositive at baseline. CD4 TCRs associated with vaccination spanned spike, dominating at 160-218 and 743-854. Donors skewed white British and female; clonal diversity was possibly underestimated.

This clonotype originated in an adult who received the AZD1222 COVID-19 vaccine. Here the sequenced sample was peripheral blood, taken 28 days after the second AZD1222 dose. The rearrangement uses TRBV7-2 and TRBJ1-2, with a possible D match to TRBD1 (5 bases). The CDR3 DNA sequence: TGTGCCAGCAGCTTAGAGAGCCAGGGAGGGGGCTACACCTTC. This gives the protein CASSLESQGGGYTF.